This TCR beta chain appears in the sequencing data of a study of cytomegalovirus exposure and HLA in healthy donors. The CDR3 loop spans 13 amino acids. The ends were cut back, 3 bases at V and 6 bases at J, with 12 bases in the middle. Germline V gene lookup returns CDR1 WSHSY and CDR2 SAAADI. The PCR made use of 60 Vbeta and 13 Jbeta primers. Data came from immunoSEQ multiplex PCR; TCRdb stores just in-frame clones and leaves some out. The sample records 99,000 or so clones, 65% to 85% being singletons. Sample: PBMCs. This receptor was obtained from a man aged 18 to 29 in good health and CMV-seronegative. The rearrangement joins TRBV10-2 to TRBJ2-7; D possibly corresponds to TRBD2 (6 bases). CDR3 coding DNA: TGCGCCAGCAGTGACCAAGGGACTCTCGAGCAGTACTTC. Translating it yields CASSDQGTLEQYF.